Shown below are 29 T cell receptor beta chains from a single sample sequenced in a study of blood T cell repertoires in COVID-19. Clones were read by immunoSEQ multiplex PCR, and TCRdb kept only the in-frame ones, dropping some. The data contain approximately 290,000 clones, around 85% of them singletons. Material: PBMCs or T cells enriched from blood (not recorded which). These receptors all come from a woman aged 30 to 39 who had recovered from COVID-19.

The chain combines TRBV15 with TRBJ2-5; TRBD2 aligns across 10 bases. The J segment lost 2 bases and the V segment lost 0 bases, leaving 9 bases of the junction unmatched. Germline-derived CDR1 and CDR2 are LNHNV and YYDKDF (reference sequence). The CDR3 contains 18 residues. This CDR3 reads CATSRDVSGLAEQETQYF. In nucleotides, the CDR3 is TGTGCCACCAGCAGAGATGTGAGCGGACTAGCGGAACAAGAGACCCAGTACTTC. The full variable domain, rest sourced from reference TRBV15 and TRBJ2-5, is DAMVIQNPRYQVTQFGKPVTLSCSQTLNHNVMYWYQQKSSQAPKLLFHYYDKDFNNEADTPDNFQSRRPNTSFCFLDIRSPGLGDTAMYLCATSRDVSGLAEQETQYFGPGTRLLVL.

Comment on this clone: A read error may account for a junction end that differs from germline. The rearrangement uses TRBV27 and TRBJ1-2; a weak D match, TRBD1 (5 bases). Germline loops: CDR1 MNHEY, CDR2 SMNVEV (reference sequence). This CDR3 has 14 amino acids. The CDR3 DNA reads TGTGCCAGCAGCTTATCTCGACAGATCCTTGGCTACACCTTC. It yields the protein CASSLSRQILGYTF.

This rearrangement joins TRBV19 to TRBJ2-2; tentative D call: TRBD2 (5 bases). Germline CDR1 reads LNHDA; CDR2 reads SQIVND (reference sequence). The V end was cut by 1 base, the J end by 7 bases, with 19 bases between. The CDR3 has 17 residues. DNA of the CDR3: TGTGCCAGTAGTATAGCTCGGCGCGGGTCTGTTGGCGGGGAGCTGTTTTTT. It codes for CASSIARRGSVGGELFF.

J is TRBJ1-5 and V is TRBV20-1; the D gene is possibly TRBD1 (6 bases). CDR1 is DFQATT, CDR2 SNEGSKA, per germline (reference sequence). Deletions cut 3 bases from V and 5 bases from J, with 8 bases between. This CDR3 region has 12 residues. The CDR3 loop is CSASGGDQPQHF. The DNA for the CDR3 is TGCAGTGCTAGTGGGGGCGATCAGCCCCAGCATTTT.

CDR3 bases: TGTGCCAGCAGTTTCCGCACCGTTAGCTCCTACGAGCAGTACTTC. Amino acids: CASSFRTVSSYEQYF. This chain joins TRBV28 and TRBJ2-7; D gene uncertain. Germline CDR1 and CDR2: MDHEN and SYDVKM. There are 15 residues in the CDR3. V shed 3 bases and J shed 0 bases, with 12 bases lying between them. Together with reference TRBV28 and TRBJ2-7, the CDR3 gives the full variable domain: DVKVTQSSRYLVKRTGEKVFLECVQDMDHENMFWYRQDPGLGLRLIYFSYDVKMKEKGDIPEGYSVSREKKERFSLILESASTNQTSMYLCASSFRTVSSYEQYFGPGTRLTVT.

CDR3 sequence: CASSPQTGNEQFF. CDR3 DNA sequence: TGTGCCAGCAGCCCTCAAACTGGCAATGAGCAGTTCTTC. The gene calls are TRBV14 and TRBJ2-1; D is ambiguous. The length of the CDR3 is 13 residues. Per the germline V gene, CDR1 is SGHDN and CDR2 is FVKESK. V was clipped by 4 bases and J by 6 bases, with 10 bases between them.

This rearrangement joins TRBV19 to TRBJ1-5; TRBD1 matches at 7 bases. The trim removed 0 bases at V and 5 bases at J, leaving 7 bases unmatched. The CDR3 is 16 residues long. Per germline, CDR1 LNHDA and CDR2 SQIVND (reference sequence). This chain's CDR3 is CASSIDTGVGDQPQHF. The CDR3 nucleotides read TGTGCCAGTAGTATAGATACAGGGGTAGGTGATCAGCCCCAGCATTTT.

The CDR3 region has the DNA TGTGCCAGCGGATTAGCAAGCACTGAAGCTTTCTTT. This sequence encodes CASGLASTEAFF. V usage is TRBV27 and J usage is TRBJ1-1; D unresolved. The germline gives CDR1 MNHEY, CDR2 SMNVEV (reference sequence). Trimming left V 8 bases short and J 4 bases short, with 11 bases between. The CDR3 length is 12 residues.

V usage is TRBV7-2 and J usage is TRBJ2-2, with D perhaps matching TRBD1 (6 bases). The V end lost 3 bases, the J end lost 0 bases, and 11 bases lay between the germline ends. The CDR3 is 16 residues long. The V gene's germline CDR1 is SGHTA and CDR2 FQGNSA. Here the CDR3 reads CASSFRGVANTGELFF. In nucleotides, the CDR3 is TGTGCCAGCAGCTTCAGGGGAGTAGCGAACACCGGGGAGCTGTTTTTT.

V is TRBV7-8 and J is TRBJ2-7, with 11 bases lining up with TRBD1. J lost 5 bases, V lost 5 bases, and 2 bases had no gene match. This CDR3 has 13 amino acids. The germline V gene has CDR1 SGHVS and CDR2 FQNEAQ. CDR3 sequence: CASSRTGGNEQYF. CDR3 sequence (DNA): TGTGCCAGCAGCCGGACAGGGGGCAACGAGCAGTACTTC.

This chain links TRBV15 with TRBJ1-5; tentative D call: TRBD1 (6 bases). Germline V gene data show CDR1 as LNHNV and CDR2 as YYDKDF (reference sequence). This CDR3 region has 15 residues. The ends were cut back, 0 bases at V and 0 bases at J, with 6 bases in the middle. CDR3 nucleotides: TGTGCCACCAGCAGAGAGGGGGCTAGCAATCAGCCCCAGCATTTT. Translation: CATSREGASNQPQHF.

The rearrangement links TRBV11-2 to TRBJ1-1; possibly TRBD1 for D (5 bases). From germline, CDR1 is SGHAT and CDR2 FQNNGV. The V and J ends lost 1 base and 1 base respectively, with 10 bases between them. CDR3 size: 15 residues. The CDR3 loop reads CASSLALTGNTEAFF. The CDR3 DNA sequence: TGTGCCAGCAGCTTAGCGCTTACAGGGAACACTGAAGCTTTCTTT.

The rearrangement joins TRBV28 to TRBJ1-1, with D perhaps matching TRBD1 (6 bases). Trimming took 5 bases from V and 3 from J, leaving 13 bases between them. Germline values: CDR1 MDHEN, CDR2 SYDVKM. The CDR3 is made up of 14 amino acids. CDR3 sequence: CASSPDRTYTEAFF. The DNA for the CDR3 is TGTGCCAGCAGTCCCGACAGGACCTACACTGAAGCTTTCTTT.

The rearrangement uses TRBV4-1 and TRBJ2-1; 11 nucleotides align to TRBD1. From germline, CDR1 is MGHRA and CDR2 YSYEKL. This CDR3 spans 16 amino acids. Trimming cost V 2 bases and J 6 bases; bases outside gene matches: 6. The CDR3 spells CASSQPLGTGGNEQFF. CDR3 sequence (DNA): TGCGCCAGCAGCCAACCCCTCGGGACAGGGGGCAATGAGCAGTTCTTC.

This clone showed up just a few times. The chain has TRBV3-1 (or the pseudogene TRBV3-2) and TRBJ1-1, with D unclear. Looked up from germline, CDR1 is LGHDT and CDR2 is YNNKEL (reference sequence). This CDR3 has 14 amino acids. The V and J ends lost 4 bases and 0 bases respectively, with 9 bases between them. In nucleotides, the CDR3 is TGTGCCAGCAGCCTGAAACAGTTGAACACTGAAGCTTTCTTT. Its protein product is CASSLKQLNTEAFF.

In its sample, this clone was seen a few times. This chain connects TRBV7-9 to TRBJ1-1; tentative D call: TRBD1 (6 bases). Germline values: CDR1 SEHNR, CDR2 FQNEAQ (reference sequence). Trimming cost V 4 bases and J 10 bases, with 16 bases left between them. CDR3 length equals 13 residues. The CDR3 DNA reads TGTGCCAGCAGCTCCGGCCAGGGGATTCGAGCTTTCTTT. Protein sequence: CASSSGQGIRAFF.

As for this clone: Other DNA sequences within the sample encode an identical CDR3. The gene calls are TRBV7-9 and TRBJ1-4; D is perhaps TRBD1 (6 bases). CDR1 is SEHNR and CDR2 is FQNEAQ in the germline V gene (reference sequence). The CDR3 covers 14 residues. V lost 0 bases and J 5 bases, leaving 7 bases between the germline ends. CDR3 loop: CASSLAQGNEKLFF. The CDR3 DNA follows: TGTGCCAGCAGCTTAGCTCAGGGGAATGAAAAACTGTTTTTT.

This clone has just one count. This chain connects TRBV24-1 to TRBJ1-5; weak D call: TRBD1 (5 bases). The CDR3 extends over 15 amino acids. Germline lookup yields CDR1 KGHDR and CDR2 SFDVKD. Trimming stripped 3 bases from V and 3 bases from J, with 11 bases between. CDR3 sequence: CATSDTGGDNQPQHF. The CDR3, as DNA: TGTGCCACCAGTGATACAGGTGGTGACAATCAGCCCCAGCATTTT.

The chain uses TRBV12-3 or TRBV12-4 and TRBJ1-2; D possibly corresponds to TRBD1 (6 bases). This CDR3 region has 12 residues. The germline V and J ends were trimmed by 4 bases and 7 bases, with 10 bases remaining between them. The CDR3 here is CASSYTGFGYTF. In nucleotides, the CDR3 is TGTGCCAGCAGTTATACAGGGTTTGGCTACACCTTC.

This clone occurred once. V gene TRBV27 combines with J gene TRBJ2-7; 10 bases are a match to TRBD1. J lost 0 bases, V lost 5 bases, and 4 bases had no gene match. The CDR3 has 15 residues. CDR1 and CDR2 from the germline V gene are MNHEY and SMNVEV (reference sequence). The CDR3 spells CASSQRQGASYEQYF. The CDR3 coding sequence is TGTGCCAGCAGTCAACGACAGGGGGCCTCCTACGAGCAGTACTTC.

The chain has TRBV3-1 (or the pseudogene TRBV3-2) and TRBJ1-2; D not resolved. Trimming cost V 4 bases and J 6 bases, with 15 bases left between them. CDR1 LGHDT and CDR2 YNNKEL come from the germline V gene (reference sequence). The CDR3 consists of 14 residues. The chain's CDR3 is CASSLRELTHGYTF. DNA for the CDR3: TGTGCCAGCAGCCTTAGAGAGCTTACGCATGGCTACACCTTC.

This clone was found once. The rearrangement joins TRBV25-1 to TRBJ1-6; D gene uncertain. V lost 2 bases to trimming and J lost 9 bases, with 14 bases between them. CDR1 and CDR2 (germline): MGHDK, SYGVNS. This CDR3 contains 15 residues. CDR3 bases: TGTGCCAGCAGTGAACATAAGGCGGCCGGTTCACCCCTCCACTTT. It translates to CASSEHKAAGSPLHF.

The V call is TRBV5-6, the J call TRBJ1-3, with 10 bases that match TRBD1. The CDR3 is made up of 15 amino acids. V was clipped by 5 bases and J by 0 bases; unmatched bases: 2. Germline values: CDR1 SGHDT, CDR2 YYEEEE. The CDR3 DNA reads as TGTGCCAGCAGTTGGGACAGGGGCTCTGGAAACACCATATATTTT. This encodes CASSWDRGSGNTIYF.

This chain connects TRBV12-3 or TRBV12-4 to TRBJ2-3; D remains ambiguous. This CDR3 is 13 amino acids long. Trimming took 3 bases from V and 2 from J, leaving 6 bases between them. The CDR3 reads CASSFSNTDTQYF. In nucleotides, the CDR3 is TGTGCCAGCAGTTTCAGTAACACAGATACGCAGTATTTT.

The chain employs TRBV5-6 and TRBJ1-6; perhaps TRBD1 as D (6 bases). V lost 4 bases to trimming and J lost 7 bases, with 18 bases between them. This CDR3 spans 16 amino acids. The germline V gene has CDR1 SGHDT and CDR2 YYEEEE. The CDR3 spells CASSLLLQGTNSPLHF. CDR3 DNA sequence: TGTGCCAGCAGCCTCCTTTTACAGGGTACGAATTCACCCCTCCACTTT.

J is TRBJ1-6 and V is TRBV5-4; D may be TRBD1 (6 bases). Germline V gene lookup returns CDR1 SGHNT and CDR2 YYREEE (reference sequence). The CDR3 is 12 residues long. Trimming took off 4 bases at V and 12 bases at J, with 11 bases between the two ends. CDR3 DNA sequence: TGTGCCAGCAGCACGGACAGTTTACCCCTCCACTTT. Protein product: CASSTDSLPLHF.

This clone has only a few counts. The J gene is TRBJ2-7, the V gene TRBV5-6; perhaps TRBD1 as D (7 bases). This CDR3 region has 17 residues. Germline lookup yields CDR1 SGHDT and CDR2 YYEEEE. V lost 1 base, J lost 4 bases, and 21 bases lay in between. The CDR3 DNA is TGTGCCAGCAGCTTGCCTTCTAGCAGGGGGGCCTTGTACGAGCAGTACTTC. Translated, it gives CASSLPSSRGALYEQYF.

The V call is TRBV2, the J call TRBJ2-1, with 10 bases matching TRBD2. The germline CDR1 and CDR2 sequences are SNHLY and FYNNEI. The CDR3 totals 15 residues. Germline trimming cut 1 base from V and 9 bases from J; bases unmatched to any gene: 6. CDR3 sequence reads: CASSEETSGVGEQFF. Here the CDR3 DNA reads TGTGCCAGCAGTGAAGAAACTAGCGGGGTGGGTGAGCAGTTCTTC.

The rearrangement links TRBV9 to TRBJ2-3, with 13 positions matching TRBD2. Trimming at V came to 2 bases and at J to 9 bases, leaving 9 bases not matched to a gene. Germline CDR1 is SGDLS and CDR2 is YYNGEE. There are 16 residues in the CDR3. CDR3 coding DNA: TGTGCCAGCAGCGTCACTAGCGGGGGGGTGCTGGGGACGCAGTATTTT. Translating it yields CASSVTSGGVLGTQYF.